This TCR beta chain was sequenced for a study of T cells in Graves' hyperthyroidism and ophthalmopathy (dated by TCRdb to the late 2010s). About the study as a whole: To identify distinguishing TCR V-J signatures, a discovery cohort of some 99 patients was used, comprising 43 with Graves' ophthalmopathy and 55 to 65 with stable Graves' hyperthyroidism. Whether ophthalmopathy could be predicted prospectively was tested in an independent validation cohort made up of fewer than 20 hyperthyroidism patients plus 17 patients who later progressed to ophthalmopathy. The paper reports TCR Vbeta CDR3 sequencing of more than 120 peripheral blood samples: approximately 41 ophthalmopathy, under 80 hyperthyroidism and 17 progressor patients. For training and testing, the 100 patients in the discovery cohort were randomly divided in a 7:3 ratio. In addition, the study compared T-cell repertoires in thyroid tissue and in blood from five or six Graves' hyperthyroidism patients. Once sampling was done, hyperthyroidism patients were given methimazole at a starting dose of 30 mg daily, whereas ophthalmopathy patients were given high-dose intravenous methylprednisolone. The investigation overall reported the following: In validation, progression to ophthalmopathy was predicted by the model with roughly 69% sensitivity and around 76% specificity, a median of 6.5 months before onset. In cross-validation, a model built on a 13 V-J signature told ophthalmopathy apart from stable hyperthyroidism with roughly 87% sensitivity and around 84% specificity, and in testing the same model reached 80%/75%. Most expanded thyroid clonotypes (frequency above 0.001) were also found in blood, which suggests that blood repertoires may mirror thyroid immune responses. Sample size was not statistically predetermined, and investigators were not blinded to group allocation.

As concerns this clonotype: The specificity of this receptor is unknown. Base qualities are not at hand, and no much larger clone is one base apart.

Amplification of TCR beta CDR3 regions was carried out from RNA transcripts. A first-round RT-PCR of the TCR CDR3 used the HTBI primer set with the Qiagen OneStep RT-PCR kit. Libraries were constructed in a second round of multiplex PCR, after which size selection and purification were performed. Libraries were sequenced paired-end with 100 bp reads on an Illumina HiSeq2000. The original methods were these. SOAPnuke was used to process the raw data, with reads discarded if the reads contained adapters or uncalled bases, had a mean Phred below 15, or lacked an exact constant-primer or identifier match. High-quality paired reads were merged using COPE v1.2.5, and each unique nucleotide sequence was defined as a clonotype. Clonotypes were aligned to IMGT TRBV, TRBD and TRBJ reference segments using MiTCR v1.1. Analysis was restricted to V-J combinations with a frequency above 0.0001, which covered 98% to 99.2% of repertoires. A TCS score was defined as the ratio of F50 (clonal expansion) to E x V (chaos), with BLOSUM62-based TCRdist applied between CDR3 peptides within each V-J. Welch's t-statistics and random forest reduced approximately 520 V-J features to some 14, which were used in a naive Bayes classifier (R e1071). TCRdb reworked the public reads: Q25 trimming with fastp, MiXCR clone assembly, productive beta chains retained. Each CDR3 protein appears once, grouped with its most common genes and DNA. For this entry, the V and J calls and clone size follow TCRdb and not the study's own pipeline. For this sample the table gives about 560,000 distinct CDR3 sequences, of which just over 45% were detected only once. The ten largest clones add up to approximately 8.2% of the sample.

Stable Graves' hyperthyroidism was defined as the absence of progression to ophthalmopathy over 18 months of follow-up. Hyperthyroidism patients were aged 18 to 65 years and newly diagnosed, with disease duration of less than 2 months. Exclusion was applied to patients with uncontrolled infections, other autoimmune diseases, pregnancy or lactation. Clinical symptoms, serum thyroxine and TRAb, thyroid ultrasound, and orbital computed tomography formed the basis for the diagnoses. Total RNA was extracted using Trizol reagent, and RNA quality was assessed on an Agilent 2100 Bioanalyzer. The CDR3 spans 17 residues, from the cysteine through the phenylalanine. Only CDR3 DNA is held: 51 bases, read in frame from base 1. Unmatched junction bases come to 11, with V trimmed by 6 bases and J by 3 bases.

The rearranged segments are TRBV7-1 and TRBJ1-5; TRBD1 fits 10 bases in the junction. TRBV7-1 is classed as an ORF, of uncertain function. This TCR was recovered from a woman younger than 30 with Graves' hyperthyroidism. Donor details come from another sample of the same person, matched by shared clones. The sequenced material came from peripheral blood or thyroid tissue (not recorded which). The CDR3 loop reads CASSSQADRGNNQPQHF. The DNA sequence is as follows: TGTGCCAGCAGTTCCCAGGCGGACAGGGGGAACAATCAGCCCCAGCATTTT.